The subject of this entry is one T cell receptor beta chain. Profiling relied on immunoSEQ multiplex PCR, and the TCRdb table lists in-frame clones only, not all of them. The sample has some 200,000 clones, around 90% seen once; the top ten hold 7% to 7.5%. The germline V and J ends were trimmed by 4 bases and 2 bases, with 18 bases remaining between them. CDR3 length equals 16 residues. CDR1 and CDR2 (germline): SEHNR, FQNEAQ (reference sequence). This entry belongs to a study of blood T cell repertoires in COVID-19. The rearrangement uses TRBV7-9 and TRBJ2-7; the D gene is possibly TRBD2 (6 bases). This receptor was taken from a man aged 25 to 40 in a cohort exposed to, infected with or recovered from COVID-19 (not recorded which). Sequencing was carried out using PBMCs or T cells enriched from blood (not recorded which). In DNA, the CDR3 is TGTGCCAGCAGCTCTAGGAGGGGTAAGGGCACCTACGAGCAGTACTTC. Its protein is CASSSRRGKGTYEQYF.